A few counts support the clone carrying this TCR beta chain. Its antigen is unidentified. Described time point: newly diagnosed GD, antithyroid drugs for less than 3 months. PBMCs were the source of the RNA used for TCR sequencing. Investigators prepared the TCR beta libraries by applying iRepertoire HTBI primers and Arm-PCR of CDR3 regions. From the multiplex PCR reads, TCRdb called clonotypes with MiXCR, one entry per CDR3 protein. The sample lists a few hundred thousand distinct CDR3 sequences, 16% occurring once. The entry originates in a study of regulatory T cells in long-lasting Graves disease. General study points: Persistent cases favored TRBV28, TRBJ1-2 and TRBJ2-5. Lower TCR diversity characterized persistent Graves' patients relative to newly diagnosed patients. Relative to new patients (roughly 950), persistent patients exhibited greater sharing of public clonotypes (about 3,000).

The CDR3 runs 14 residues. CDR1 and CDR2 from the germline V gene are SEHNR and FQNEAQ (reference sequence). The V gene lost 5 bases and the J gene lost 2 bases, with 10 bases spanning the gap. This sample was also put to use in a study of T cells in Graves' hyperthyroidism and ophthalmopathy. That paper states: Patients aged 18 to 65 had newly diagnosed hyperthyroidism of under 2 months' duration.

The TCR originated in a man aged 40-50 years with Graves disease. Material: peripheral blood mononuclear cells (PBMCs), obtained at new diagnosis, from a patient treated with antithyroid drugs. J is TRBJ2-4 and V is TRBV7-9, with D tentatively TRBD1 (6 bases). The CDR3 reads CASSLQGSKNIQYF. The CDR3 DNA reads TGTGCCAGCAGCCTACAGGGTTCCAAAAACATTCAGTACTTC.